The TCR beta chain under discussion was sequenced for a study of blood T cell repertoires in COVID-19. Across the study: Sites across the United States, Italy and Spain contributed samples from acute and convalescent COVID-19. The analysed material was cDNA or gDNA that came from T cells, B-cell-depleted T cells, or PBMCs.

Authors' analysis steps: Using reference gene primer amplification, nucleated cell counts were estimated. The protocol was immunoSEQ multiplex PCR, while the TCRdb copy is restricted to in-frame clones and leaves out a portion. That table supplies the V and J calls and clone size; D and trimming were determined from the DNA. The sample holds some 150,000 clones, roughly four fifths seen once. Germline V gives CDR1 SGHDN, CDR2 FVKESK. There are 14 residues in the CDR3. The ends were cut back, 0 bases at V and 11 bases at J, with 16 bases in the middle. Sequencing was done on a sample of peripheral blood. This receptor was identified in a human donor with acute or convalescent COVID-19. The donor label of this sample is uncertain. The V and J genes are TRBV14 and TRBJ1-1, with D possibly matching TRBD1 (5 bases). This CDR3 reads CASSQERAGNYAFF. The DNA of the CDR3 is TGTGCCAGCAGCCAAGAAAGGGCAGGGAATTATGCTTTCTTT.